Below are 3 T cell receptor beta chains sequenced from a single sample in a study of blood T cell repertoires in COVID-19. The data were produced by immunoSEQ multiplex PCR, yet TCRdb's version contains in-frame clones alone and is incomplete. Of 70,000 to 95,000 clones in the sample, roughly 88% were seen once. The sample consisted of peripheral blood. These receptors came from a woman in her seventies with acute or convalescent COVID-19.

This rearrangement joins TRBV7-8 to TRBJ2-3; D is perhaps TRBD1 (5 bases). CDR1 and CDR2 (germline): SGHVS, FQNEAQ. Trimming removed 7 bases from V and 3 bases from J, with 17 bases in between. The CDR3 sequence is 15 residues long. The CDR3 sequence is CASKVGDGWTDTQYF. CDR3 sequence (DNA): TGTGCCAGCAAAGTAGGGGATGGATGGACAGATACGCAGTATTTT.

J is TRBJ2-1 and V is TRBV5-6; 11 bases are shared with TRBD2. The CDR3 has 19 amino acids. The germline CDR1 and CDR2 sequences are SGHDT and YYEEEE. V lost 3 bases to trimming and J lost 0 bases; unmatched junction nucleotides: 11. The CDR3 DNA is TGTGCCAGCAGCTCCCCTCTAGCGGGGGGAATTGGCTCCTACAATGAGCAGTTCTTC. This translates into CASSSPLAGGIGSYNEQFF.

The chain combines TRBV9 with TRBJ2-1, with a possible D match to TRBD1 (7 bases). Germline lookup yields CDR1 SGDLS and CDR2 YYNGEE. The V end lost 3 bases, the J end lost 7 bases, and 23 bases lay between the germline ends. This CDR3 is built from 17 residues. CDR3 coding DNA: TGTGCCAGCAGCGGGGGGACTGAAGGGGGCCCCTCGAATGAGCAGTTCTTC. Protein product: CASSGGTEGGPSNEQFF.